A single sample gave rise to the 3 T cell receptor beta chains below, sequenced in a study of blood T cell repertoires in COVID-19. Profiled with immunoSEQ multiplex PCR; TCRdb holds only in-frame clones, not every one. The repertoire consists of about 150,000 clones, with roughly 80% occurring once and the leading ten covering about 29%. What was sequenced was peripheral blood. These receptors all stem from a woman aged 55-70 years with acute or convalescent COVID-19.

The CDR3 DNA reads as TGTGCCACCTCTATGGGACAGGGGCCGGAGACCCAGTACTTC. Translation: CATSMGQGPETQYF. The chain employs TRBV19 and TRBJ2-5, with 10 nucleotides matching TRBD1. Trimming cost V 10 bases and J 5 bases; bases outside gene matches: 10. The germline V gene encodes CDR1 LNHDA and CDR2 SQIVND (reference sequence). CDR3 length: 14 residues. Filled out from reference TRBV19 and TRBJ2-5, the complete variable domain reads DGGITQSPKYLFRKEGQNVTLSCEQNLNHDAMYWYRQDPGQGLRLIYYSQIVNDFQKGDIAEGYSVSREKKESFPLTVTSAQKNPTAFYLCATSMGQGPETQYFGPGTRLLVL.

CDR3 DNA sequence: TGTGCCAGCAGCCGTAGCGGGGGGGCATACAATGAGCAGTTCTTC. It specifies CASSRSGGAYNEQFF. The gene calls are TRBV3-1 (or the pseudogene TRBV3-2) and TRBJ2-1; 11 bases are shared with TRBD2. Germline V gene sequence: CDR1 LGHDT, CDR2 YNNKEL (reference sequence). There are 15 residues in the CDR3. V shed 4 bases and J 4 bases; nucleotides not matched to a gene: 3.

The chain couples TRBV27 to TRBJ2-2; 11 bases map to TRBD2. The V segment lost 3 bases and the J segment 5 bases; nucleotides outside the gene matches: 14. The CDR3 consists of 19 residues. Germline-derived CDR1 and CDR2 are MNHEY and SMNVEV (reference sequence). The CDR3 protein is CASSFRPSGGLPGTGELFF. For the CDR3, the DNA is TGTGCCAGCAGTTTTCGTCCTAGCGGGGGGCTACCAGGGACCGGGGAGCTGTTTTTT.